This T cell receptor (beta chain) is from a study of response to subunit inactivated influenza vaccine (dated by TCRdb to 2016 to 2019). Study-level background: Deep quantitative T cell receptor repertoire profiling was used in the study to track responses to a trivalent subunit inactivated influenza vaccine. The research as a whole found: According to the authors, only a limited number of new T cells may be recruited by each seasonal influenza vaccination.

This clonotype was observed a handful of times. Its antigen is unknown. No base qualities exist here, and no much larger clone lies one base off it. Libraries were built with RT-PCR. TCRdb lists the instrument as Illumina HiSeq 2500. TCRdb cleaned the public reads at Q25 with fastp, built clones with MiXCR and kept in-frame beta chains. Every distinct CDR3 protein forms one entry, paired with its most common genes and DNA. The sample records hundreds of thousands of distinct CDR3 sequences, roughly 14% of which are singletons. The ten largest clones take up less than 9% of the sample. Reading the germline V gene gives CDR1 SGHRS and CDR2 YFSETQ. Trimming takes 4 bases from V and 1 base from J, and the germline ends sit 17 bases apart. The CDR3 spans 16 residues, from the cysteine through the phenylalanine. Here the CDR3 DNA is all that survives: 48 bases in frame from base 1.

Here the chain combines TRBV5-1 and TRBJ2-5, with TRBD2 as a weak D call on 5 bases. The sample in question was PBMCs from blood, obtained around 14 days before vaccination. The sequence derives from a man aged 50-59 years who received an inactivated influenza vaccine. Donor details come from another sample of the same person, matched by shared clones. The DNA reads TGCGCCAGCAGCCCCGGAGGTAAAGGAGCCCAAGAGACCCAGTACTTC. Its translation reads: CASSPGGKGAQETQYF.